Each of the 30 T cell receptor beta chains below was sequenced from the same sample in a study of human T cells and chemical hapten exposure (dated by TCRdb to the early 2020s). In the paper's terms, the time point label means: pre-sensitization, week 0. This sample's treatment or condition label indicates: therapeutic diphenylcyclopropenone sensitization with weekly scalp DPC. The method was RACE. TCRdb lists the instrument as NextSeq 500. TCRdb reprocessed the public reads (quality trimming at Q25 with fastp, clone calling with MiXCR) and kept in-frame beta chains. Every distinct CDR3 protein forms one entry, paired with its most common genes and DNA. Here the sample has 35,000 to 50,000 distinct CDR3 sequences; about 11% occur a single time. The ten largest clones capture about 6% of the sample. The specimen was whole blood, collected in connection with sensitization to the hapten diphenylcyclopropenone (DPC). Receptor source: a man between 25 and 39 years old with alopecia areata. Some clones in this sample may be carry-over from other donors' samples.

This clonotype was counted only a few times. The rearrangement links TRBV13 to TRBJ2-1; 10 positions match TRBD2. Trimming removed 5 bases from V and 4 bases from J; junction bases left unmatched: 8. CDR1 is PRHDT, CDR2 FYEKMQ, per germline (reference sequence). This CDR3 is built from 16 residues. This CDR3 is CASSPRLAGPYNEQFF. DNA for the CDR3: TGTGCCAGCAGCCCGAGACTAGCGGGCCCATACAATGAGCAGTTCTTC.

V and J are TRBV5-1 and TRBJ2-1, with D perhaps TRBD1 (5 bases). There are 14 residues in the CDR3. Germline CDR1 SGHRS, CDR2 YFSETQ. V lost 0 bases to trimming and J lost 7 bases, with 11 bases between them. CDR3 in amino acids: CASSLAGIGNEQFF. The CDR3, as DNA: TGCGCCAGCAGCTTGGCAGGGATTGGGAATGAGCAGTTCTTC.

This clonotype was seen many times. J is TRBJ1-1 and V is TRBV11-1; 10 nucleotides line up with TRBD1. Per germline, CDR1 SGHAT and CDR2 FQDESV (reference sequence). The CDR3 consists of 16 residues. V shed 1 base and J 1 base; nucleotides not matched to a gene: 3. As DNA, the CDR3 is TGTGCCAGCAGCTTAGGACAGGGGGCATGGAACACTGAAGCTTTCTTT. This gives the protein CASSLGQGAWNTEAFF.

There are a few counts of this clonotype. This chain uses TRBV11-2 with TRBJ2-3, with unresolved D. The CDR3 runs to 13 residues. Trimming removed 5 bases from V and 4 bases from J, with 10 bases in between. Germline CDR1 and CDR2: SGHAT and FQNNGV. The CDR3 sequence: CASSLVFPDTQYF. The CDR3 nucleotides are TGTGCCAGCAGCCTCGTTTTCCCAGATACGCAGTATTTT.

The table lists this clonotype with a few counts. The V gene is TRBV7-6, the J gene TRBJ1-2; TRBD1 is a possible D gene (6 bases). The CDR3 spans 14 residues. The V end was cut by 5 bases, the J end by 7 bases, with 17 bases between. Germline V gene lookup returns CDR1 SGHVS and CDR2 FNYEAQ. Written as DNA, the CDR3 is TGTGCCAGCAGCACCTTACAGGGTATCTCTGGCTACACCTTC. Residues: CASSTLQGISGYTF.

This clonotype occurred many times. The chain recombines TRBV4-2 with TRBJ2-1; weak D call: TRBD2 (6 bases). V was pared by 2 bases and J by 4 bases, with 12 bases between. This CDR3 comprises 15 residues. Germline lookup yields CDR1 LGHNA and CDR2 YNFKEQ. CDR3 DNA sequence: TGTGCCAGCAGCCAAACTAGCCTTCCATACAATGAGCAGTTCTTC. Residues: CASSQTSLPYNEQFF.

This clonotype was observed a few times. V gene TRBV20-1 combines with J gene TRBJ2-3; TRBD2 matches 10 bases. J was trimmed by 0 bases and V by 6 bases; bases with no gene match: 9. Germline V lookup: CDR1 DFQATT, CDR2 SNEGSKA (reference sequence). This CDR3 contains 16 residues. CDR3 bases: TGCAGTGCCCAGACGGAGCGGGGGGGTAGCACAGATACGCAGTATTTT. Protein product: CSAQTERGGSTDTQYF.

This clonotype has only a few counts. The chain joins TRBV20-1 to TRBJ1-5; 9 bases line up with TRBD1. Germline CDR1 reads DFQATT; CDR2 reads SNEGSKA (reference sequence). This CDR3 region has 15 residues. V was pared by 6 bases and J by 3 bases, with 9 bases of the junction left unmatched. The CDR3, as DNA: TGCAGTGCCAGCCCCCGGGACAGGGTCAATCAGCCCCAGCATTTT. Translated, it gives CSASPRDRVNQPQHF.

This chain uses TRBV7-9 with TRBJ2-5; possibly TRBD1 for D (6 bases). V lost 5 bases to trimming and J lost 1 base, with 11 bases between them. This CDR3 has 14 amino acids. CDR1 and CDR2 (germline): SEHNR, FQNEAQ (reference sequence). The CDR3, as DNA: TGTGCCAGCAGCCCCGGGACACCCCAAGAGACCCAGTACTTC. It specifies CASSPGTPQETQYF.

The rearrangement uses TRBV29-1 and TRBJ1-2; D possibly corresponds to TRBD1 (6 bases). Trimming took 4 bases from V and 3 from J, leaving 15 bases between them. The length of the CDR3 is 14 residues. CDR1 is SQVTM, CDR2 ANQGSEA, per germline. CDR3 nucleotides: TGCAGCGTTGCGACAGGAGAGGGGTACTATGGCTACACCTTC. Translated: CSVATGEGYYGYTF.

This clonotype occurred a few times. The genes are TRBV27 and TRBJ2-5; D is ambiguous. V gave up 4 bases and J gave up 7 bases, with 7 bases separating them. This CDR3 is built from 11 residues. Germline CDR1 MNHEY, CDR2 SMNVEV (reference sequence). The CDR3 spells CASSSDRTQYF. The CDR3 nucleotides are TGTGCCAGCAGTTCGGACCGGACCCAGTACTTC.

This clonotype occurred a few times. The V and J genes are TRBV12-3 or TRBV12-4 and TRBJ2-1; 8 bases map to TRBD1. J lost 4 bases, V lost 5 bases, and 4 bases had no gene match. The CDR3 covers 14 residues. Here the CDR3 DNA reads TGTGCCAGCAGTACGCGGACAGGGTACAATGAGCAGTTCTTC. It codes for CASSTRTGYNEQFF.

This clonotype has a count of ten or more. The chain joins TRBV6-2 or TRBV6-3 to TRBJ2-4; possibly TRBD1 or TRBD2 for D (6 bases each). The CDR3 contains 13 residues. The V end lost 8 bases, the J end lost 0 bases, and 8 bases lay between the germline ends. CDR1 is MNHEY, CDR2 SVGEGT, per germline. CDR3 sequence: CASRGLAKNIQYF. The CDR3 nucleotides are TGTGCCAGCCGGGGGCTAGCCAAAAACATTCAGTACTTC.

The V and J genes are TRBV5-4 and TRBJ1-6, with 7 nucleotides matching TRBD1. The CDR3 contains 14 residues. With 4 bases clipped from V and 7 bases from J, the junction kept 5 bases outside the gene matches. The germline gives CDR1 SGHNT, CDR2 YYREEE (reference sequence). The CDR3 is CASSRTGGNSPLHF. The CDR3 DNA reads TGTGCCAGCAGCCGGACAGGAGGAAATTCACCCCTCCACTTT. Supplemented by reference TRBV5-4 and TRBJ1-6, the full variable domain reads ETGVTQSPTHLIKTRGQQVTLRCSSQSGHNTVSWYQQALGQGPQFIFQYYREEENGRGNFPPRFSGLQFPNYSSELNVNALELDDSALYLCASSRTGGNSPLHFGNGTRLTVT.

Ten or more counts support this clonotype. The chain uses TRBV20-1 and TRBJ1-5; D unresolved. The V gene's germline CDR1 is DFQATT and CDR2 SNEGSKA (reference sequence). The V end lost 2 bases, the J end lost 0 bases, and 8 bases lay between the germline ends. This CDR3 is 14 amino acids long. The CDR3 here is CSARPWYSNQPQHF. The CDR3 DNA reads TGCAGTGCTAGACCCTGGTATAGCAATCAGCCCCAGCATTTT.

This clonotype was detected ten times or more. V and J are TRBV12-3 or TRBV12-4 and TRBJ1-1; D is undetermined. With 3 bases removed from V and 4 bases from J, the gap between germline ends came to 9 bases. This CDR3 region has 13 residues. The DNA of the CDR3 is TGTGCCAGCAGTTTTCATCCCAGCACTGAAGCTTTCTTT. Protein: CASSFHPSTEAFF.

This clonotype appeared a few times. The rearrangement links TRBV29-1 to TRBJ2-5, with 9 bases fitting TRBD1. The length of the CDR3 is 15 residues. Trimming removed 4 bases from V and 5 bases from J; junction bases left unmatched: 11. The germline gives CDR1 SQVTM, CDR2 ANQGSEA. The CDR3 nucleotides read TGCAGCGTTGGGTCCGGGACAGGGTCCTCCGAGACCCAGTACTTC. Translated, it gives CSVGSGTGSSETQYF.

The chain uses TRBV7-9 and TRBJ1-1; perhaps TRBD1 as D (5 bases). The V end was cut by 6 bases, the J end by 4 bases, with 12 bases between. This CDR3 has 13 amino acids. CDR1 and CDR2 from the germline V gene are SEHNR and FQNEAQ (reference sequence). The CDR3 sequence is CASSSGWGTEAFF. The CDR3, as DNA: TGTGCCAGCAGTTCAGGGTGGGGCACTGAAGCTTTCTTT.

The V call is TRBV7-8, the J call TRBJ2-1; TRBD2 aligns across 10 bases. With 0 bases clipped from V and 9 bases from J, the junction kept 5 bases outside the gene matches. The V gene's germline CDR1 is SGHVS and CDR2 FQNEAQ. CDR3 size: 15 residues. The CDR3 region is CASSLAWLAGAEQFF. CDR3 bases: TGTGCCAGCAGCTTAGCATGGCTAGCGGGAGCTGAGCAGTTCTTC. The full variable domain, its missing parts supplied by reference TRBV7-8 and TRBJ2-1, is GAGVSQSPRYKVAKRGQDVALRCDPISGHVSLFWYQQALGQGPEFLTYFQNEAQLDKSGLPSDRFFAERPEGSVSTLKIQRTQQEDSAVYLCASSLAWLAGAEQFFGPGTRLTVL.

J is TRBJ2-1 and V is TRBV19, with D maybe TRBD2 (6 bases). Trimming left V 7 bases short and J 9 bases short, with 22 bases between. The CDR3 has 15 residues. Germline V gene data show CDR1 as LNHDA and CDR2 as SQIVND (reference sequence). As DNA, the CDR3 is TGTGCCAGTAAGAGTTTATCGGGAGAGAGGAGTGAGCAGTTCTTC. Translating it yields CASKSLSGERSEQFF.

V and J are TRBV6-1 and TRBJ1-4; D remains unclear. Trimming pared 4 bases from V and 1 base from J, leaving 4 bases between. Germline CDR1 MNHNS, CDR2 SASEGT. The CDR3 is made up of 13 amino acids. As DNA, the CDR3 is TGTGCCAGCAGTGCGAGAACTAATGAAAAACTGTTTTTT. It translates to CASSARTNEKLFF.

J is TRBJ2-1 and V is TRBV7-3; 11 bases agree with TRBD2. With V trimmed by 1 base and J by 1 base, 9 bases remained unmatched. CDR3 size: 19 residues. CDR1 and CDR2 from the germline V gene are SGHTA and FQGTGA. This CDR3 reads CASSLSPSGRFGSYNEQFF. In DNA, the CDR3 is TGTGCCAGCAGCTTAAGTCCTAGCGGGAGGTTTGGTTCCTACAATGAGCAGTTCTTC.

This clonotype was counted a few times. This chain links TRBV20-1 with TRBJ1-2; D ambiguous. Germline values: CDR1 DFQATT, CDR2 SNEGSKA (reference sequence). The CDR3 length is 10 residues. The V and J ends lost 3 bases and 8 bases respectively, with 7 bases between them. The CDR3 loop reads CSASYRGYTF. The CDR3 bases are TGCAGTGCTAGTTATCGGGGCTACACCTTC.

This clonotype was observed many times. The gene calls are TRBV12-5 and TRBJ1-1, with a tentative D call TRBD1 (5 bases). V was pared by 3 bases and J by 0 bases, with 20 bases between. The CDR3 runs to 18 residues. The V gene's germline CDR1 is LGHNT and CDR2 FRNRAP. The chain's CDR3 is CASGLRIGQTSMNTEAFF. The DNA for the CDR3 is TGTGCTAGTGGTTTAAGGATCGGACAAACAAGCATGAACACTGAAGCTTTCTTT.

This clonotype was seen repeatedly, ten times or more. This chain uses TRBV27 with TRBJ1-5; the match to TRBD1 covers 8 bases. The CDR3 has 16 amino acids. Germline assignment: CDR1 MNHEY and CDR2 SMNVEV (reference sequence). The trim removed 6 bases at V and 4 bases at J, leaving 11 bases unmatched. This CDR3 reads CASRGSQGVPNQPQHF. In DNA form, the CDR3 reads TGTGCCAGCAGGGGATCACAGGGGGTCCCTAATCAGCCCCAGCATTTT.

This clonotype was counted many times. The chain links TRBV3-1 to TRBJ1-5; no clear D gene. CDR3 length: 13 amino acids. Germline CDR1 LGHDT, CDR2 YNNKEL (reference sequence). The germline V and J ends were trimmed by 4 bases and 7 bases, with 11 bases remaining between them. CDR3 sequence: CASSLGQGQPQHF. The DNA for the CDR3 is TGTGCCAGCAGCCTGGGTCAAGGGCAGCCCCAGCATTTT.

The rearrangement joins TRBV6-4 to TRBJ2-1; TRBD1 agrees at 10 bases. The CDR3 has 15 amino acids. V lost 0 bases to trimming and J lost 7 bases; unmatched junction nucleotides: 3. Germline V gene sequence: CDR1 MRHNA, CDR2 SNTAGT. The CDR3 loop reads CASSDSSGQGNEQFF. CDR3 in DNA: TGTGCCAGCAGTGACTCGTCGGGACAGGGGAATGAGCAGTTCTTC.

This clonotype was seen only a few times. The V and J genes are TRBV7-9 and TRBJ2-5; D is ambiguous. The CDR3 runs 12 residues. In germline, CDR1 is SEHNR, CDR2 FQNEAQ (reference sequence). Between the trimmed V and J ends, which lost 8 bases and 1 base, there was a span of 8 bases. Written as DNA, the CDR3 is TGTGCCAGCTCGGGCAGCCAAGAGACCCAGTACTTC. Protein: CASSGSQETQYF.

A few counts support this clonotype. V usage is TRBV12-3 or TRBV12-4 and J usage is TRBJ1-4; a weak D match, TRBD1 (5 bases). The CDR3 runs 16 residues. The V and J ends lost 5 bases and 4 bases respectively, with 17 bases between them. The CDR3 loop is CASSTGPGPINEKLFF. The CDR3, as DNA: TGTGCCAGCAGTACGGGACCGGGACCGATTAATGAAAAACTGTTTTTT.

This clonotype was counted between two and nine times. The chain carries TRBV10-3 and TRBJ2-5, with 8 bases fitting TRBD1. V shed 4 bases and J 5 bases; nucleotides not matched to a gene: 9. Germline assignment: CDR1 ENHRY and CDR2 SYGVKD. The CDR3 totals 15 residues. CDR3 in DNA: TGTGCCATCAGTGGGACAGGGTCCCCGGGCGAGACCCAGTACTTC. This gives the protein CAISGTGSPGETQYF.